What follows describes a single TCR beta chain. Its specificity is unknown. This specimen comes from a study of vaccination and CD4 T cells after COVID-19. J was trimmed by 1 base and V by 3 bases; bases with no gene match: 19. This CDR3 comprises 21 residues. Per germline, CDR1 KGHDR and CDR2 SFDVKD. The Oncomine TCR Beta short-read assay sequenced DNA from cultured CD4+ T cells. The authors extracted genomic DNA from cultured CD4+ T cells. TCRdb reprocessed the PCR reads via MiXCR and lists one record per CDR3 protein. Of 9,000 to 9,500 distinct CDR3 sequences in the sample, approximately 34% were seen once. As for treatment: roughly ten-day PBMC culture with coronavirus spike peptide pools or control peptides (ViraFEST assay). CD4+ T lymphocytes from the unexposed donor were collected before the COVID-19 pandemic (2011-2018). Researchers reported culturing roughly 2 million PBMCs per well with 10 IU/ml IL-2 and roughly 9.8 ug/ml peptide pools. Subject to cell availability, CD4+ T cells from unexposed donors were probed with SARS-CoV-2 S/N and four cold-coronavirus spikes.

The V and J genes are TRBV24-1 and TRBJ2-1; 8 bases fit TRBD2. The receptor's source is a human donor in good health. The source material was CD4+ T cells from blood, cultured in vitro. CDR3: CATSDPRGGAGAQTSYNEQFF. In nucleotides, the CDR3 is TGTGCCACCAGTGATCCCCGGGGGGGGGCGGGAGCTCAAACGTCCTACAATGAGCAGTTCTTC.